This T cell receptor beta chain was profiled in a study of T cell responses to AZD1222 COVID-19 vaccine (dated by TCRdb to the early 2020s). Regarding the study in general: TCR sequencing covered 233 trial participants: 207 given two doses of AZD1222 and around 26 given two doses of MenACWY control vaccine. Enrollment into the trials was organized by age into subgroups of 18-55, 56-69 and 70-plus years, and those subgroups contained around 150, 28 and 57 TCR-sequenced participants, respectively. The investigation overall reported the following: The vaccine-associated CD4 TCRs covered the entire spike protein, and the dominant responses fell in regions 160-218 and 743-854. No day 14 peak-response samples were available, so repertoires were characterized only after the peak T cell response. Conclusions about previously exposed vaccinees are limited because only six or seven AZD1222 recipients were SARS-CoV-2 seropositive at baseline. After two AZD1222 doses, spike-specific TCR breadth and depth were significantly higher than at day 0 and than in MenACWY recipients. Participants were mostly white British and included more females than males, and it was suggested by the authors that clonal diversity may have been underestimated. Reportedly, close to half of the unique spike-specific TCRs recognized epitopes lying outside the regions that are mutated in the B.1.351 and B.1.1.7 variants. In the small 56-69-year group, the increase in depth fell short of significance, most likely because of low power.

The CDR3 regions of human TCRbeta chains were subjected to immunosequencing. As for how the authors treated the data: TCRs in the repertoires were compared against a reference library of SARS-CoV-2-specific TCRs that had been generated with the MIRA antigen-specificity platform. Breadth was defined as the fraction of unique TCRs that were SARS-CoV-2-associated. Depth was defined as the fraction of total T cells that were SARS-CoV-2-associated. Using the MIRA data, every spike-specific TCR was mapped to the spike region that the TCR reacted to and assigned to either a CD4 or a CD8 class. Log10-transformed breadth and depth values were compared by one-way ANOVA with Sidak's multiple comparisons tests. TCRdb holds this immuneACCESS table with in-frame rearrangements only. Some clones are missing; in checked studies, unresolved V genes explain under half, and the rest has no known cause. That table is the source of V, J and clone size, and D and trimming were worked out from the DNA. This sample lists some 69,000 clones; 70% to 90% were detected once. The top ten clones comprise approximately 25% of the sample.

On this clone itself: Its antigen remains undetermined. Base qualities were left out, and no much larger clone turns up one base away.

Between the V and J ends, shortened by 3 bases and 2 bases respectively, the junction contains 8 bases. Sequences DFQATT (CDR1) and SNEGSKA (CDR2) are obtained from the germline V gene (reference sequence). From the cysteine up to the phenylalanine, the CDR3 has a length of 12 residues. The sequence is cut down to CDR3 DNA, 36 bases in frame from base 1. The time point tag for this specimen amounts to: about 28 days (+/-7) after the second vaccine dose. AZD1222 recipients given second doses at about 4 weeks or at about 12 weeks were pooled, since spike-specific TCR depth and breadth were not found to differ between the two schedules. Vaccinee samples came from UK trials COV001 and COV002, including a single-blind randomized controlled phase 2/3 trial of AZD1222 (ChAdOx1 nCoV-19) in healthy adults. Trial participant PBMC samples were collected at day 0 and day 28 after the second dose for TCRbeta chain sequencing.

The rearranged segments are TRBV20-1 and TRBJ2-7, and possibly TRBD1, on 5 matching bases. The sample here was peripheral blood, taken 28 days after the second AZD1222 dose. The TCR was taken from an adult who received the AZD1222 COVID-19 vaccine. The DNA sequence reads TGCAGTGCTAGTACCAGGGCCTACGAGCAGTACTTC. Its product reads: CSASTRAYEQYF.